Following are 14 T cell receptor beta chains from one sample sequenced in a study of yellow fever vaccine responses in identical twins. Using its own MiXCR run on the RT-PCR reads, TCRdb lists one record per CDR3 protein. The repertoire has about 11,000 distinct CDR3 sequences, around 77% of them found once; the top ten carry around 7.8%. The sequences come from T cells from blood (PBMCs), unsorted or a sorted subset (not recorded which), collected before or after yellow fever vaccination (not recorded which). These receptors all stem from a young woman who received the yellow fever vaccine.

The V call is TRBV3-1, the J call TRBJ2-5; D not resolved. The CDR3 consists of 14 residues. V was pared by 3 bases and J by 2 bases, with 10 bases between. Germline V gives CDR1 LGHDT, CDR2 YNNKEL (reference sequence). This chain's CDR3 is CASSQITGQETQYF. The CDR3 DNA reads TGTGCCAGCAGCCAGATAACTGGGCAAGAGACCCAGTACTTC.

V usage is TRBV7-6 and J usage is TRBJ2-7, with a tentative D call TRBD1 (6 bases). The CDR3 length is 14 residues. Germline CDR1 is SGHVS and CDR2 is FNYEAQ. The V gene lost 4 bases and the J gene lost 0 bases, with 10 bases spanning the gap. CDR3 amino acids: CASSSRQDSYEQYF. DNA of the CDR3: TGTGCCAGCAGCTCTAGACAGGACTCCTACGAGCAGTACTTC.

V gene TRBV11-1 combines with J gene TRBJ1-1; perhaps TRBD1 as D (5 bases). CDR3 length: 15 residues. Per the germline V gene, CDR1 is SGHAT and CDR2 is FQDESV (reference sequence). The V end was cut by 3 bases, the J end by 0 bases, with 11 bases between. The CDR3 nucleotides read TGTGCCAGCAGCTTTTCGGGCAGGGTGAACACTGAAGCTTTCTTT. Its protein is CASSFSGRVNTEAFF.

This rearrangement joins TRBV4-2 to TRBJ1-1; D unclear. The CDR3 has 14 residues. The ends were cut back, 2 bases at V and 1 base at J, with 8 bases in the middle. Germline CDR1 LGHNA, CDR2 YNFKEQ. The CDR3 sequence: CASSQRAANTEAFF. The CDR3 coding sequence is TGTGCCAGCAGCCAAAGAGCGGCGAACACTGAAGCTTTCTTT.

The chain employs TRBV11-1 and TRBJ1-6, with D maybe TRBD1 (5 bases). In germline, CDR1 is SGHAT, CDR2 FQDESV (reference sequence). The CDR3 loop spans 15 amino acids. Trimming took off 5 bases at V and 10 bases at J, with 18 bases between the two ends. CDR3 sequence: CASSPPTALGSPLHF. DNA for the CDR3: TGTGCCAGCAGCCCTCCGACAGCTCTTGGATCACCCCTCCACTTT.

The gene calls are TRBV19 and TRBJ2-7; 12 nucleotides agree with TRBD2. This CDR3 is built from 13 residues. V trimming: 8 bases; J trimming: 4 bases; junction bases outside the gene matches: 3. The germline CDR1 and CDR2 sequences are LNHDA and SQIVND (reference sequence). CDR3 in DNA: TGTGCCAGTGGACTAGCGGGGAAATACGAGCAGTACTTC. Translating it yields CASGLAGKYEQYF.

This clonotype was picked up a small number of times. The rearrangement joins TRBV10-3 to TRBJ1-2, with D tentatively TRBD1 (5 bases). This CDR3 region has 18 residues. The V gene's germline CDR1 is ENHRY and CDR2 SYGVKD. The germline V and J ends were trimmed by 6 bases and 2 bases, with 25 bases remaining between them. The chain's CDR3 is CAISPLMRQRTYNYGYTF. The CDR3 DNA sequence: TGTGCCATCAGCCCTTTAATGCGACAGAGGACTTACAACTATGGCTACACCTTC.

The chain couples TRBV21-1 to TRBJ2-7. TRBV21-1 constitutes a pseudogene. CDR3 size: 13 residues. This chain's CDR3 is CASSKFLSDEQYF. CDR3 sequence (DNA): TGTGCCAGCAGCAAATTCCTCAGCGACGAGCAGTACTTC.

This chain links TRBV4-3 with TRBJ1-5; D gene uncertain. This CDR3 has 15 residues. The germline V gene has CDR1 LGHNA and CDR2 YSLEER. V lost 0 bases and J 1 base, leaving 7 bases between the germline ends. CDR3 sequence: CASSQEWGSNQPQHF. CDR3 DNA sequence: TGCGCCAGCAGCCAAGAATGGGGAAGCAATCAGCCCCAGCATTTT.

With respect to this clonotype: One junction end disagrees with the germline gene, perhaps due to a read error. The chain recombines TRBV9 with TRBJ2-2; TRBD1 aligns across 7 bases. Germline V gives CDR1 SGDLS, CDR2 YYNGEE. CDR3 length equals 16 residues. CDR3 sequence reads: CTSSPGQVSNTGELFF. CDR3 nucleotides: TGTACCAGCAGCCCAGGACAGGTCTCGAACACCGGGGAGCTGTTTTTT. Filled out from reference TRBV9 and TRBJ2-2, the complete variable domain reads DSGVTQTPKHLITATGQRVTLRCSPRSGDLSVYWYQQSLDQGLQFLIQYYNGEERAKGNILERFSAQQFPDLHSELNLSSLELGDSALYFCTSSPGQVSNTGELFFGEGSRLTVL.

The CDR3, as DNA: TGCAGCGTTGGCCAGGGGGAGGGCTATGGCTACACCTTC. It encodes CSVGQGEGYGYTF. The genes are TRBV29-1 and TRBJ1-2; 7 nucleotides align to TRBD1. V lost 4 bases to trimming and J lost 4 bases; unmatched junction nucleotides: 6. The CDR3 runs to 13 residues. Per the germline V gene, CDR1 is SQVTM and CDR2 is ANQGSEA. Drawing the rest from reference TRBV29-1 and TRBJ1-2, the complete variable domain is SAVISQKPSRDICQRGTSLTIQCQVDSQVTMMFWYRQQPGQSLTLIATANQGSEATYESGFVIDKFPISRPNLTFSTLTVSNMSPEDSSIYLCSVGQGEGYGYTFGSGTRLTVV.

The chain employs TRBV19 and TRBJ2-7; perhaps TRBD2 as D (6 bases). The CDR3 sequence is 14 residues long. Germline V lookup: CDR1 LNHDA, CDR2 SQIVND (reference sequence). V was clipped by 5 bases and J by 3 bases, with 14 bases between them. In DNA, the CDR3 is TGTGCCAGTAGTTGGGGGACTGGCGACTACGAGCAGTACTTC. Its protein product is CASSWGTGDYEQYF. Filled out from reference TRBV19 and TRBJ2-7, the complete variable domain reads DGGITQSPKYLFRKEGQNVTLSCEQNLNHDAMYWYRQDPGQGLRLIYYSQIVNDFQKGDIAEGYSVSREKKESFPLTVTSAQKNPTAFYLCASSWGTGDYEQYFGPGTRLTVT.

The chain links TRBV27 to TRBJ2-2, with TRBD2 matching 9 bases. The CDR3 runs 15 residues. In germline, CDR1 is MNHEY, CDR2 SMNVEV (reference sequence). The V segment lost 5 bases and the J segment 7 bases; nucleotides outside the gene matches: 8. DNA for the CDR3: TGTGCCAGCAGTCCCCTGGAACTAGCGGGCGGGGAGCTGTTTTTT. Amino acid sequence: CASSPLELAGGELFF.

This chain uses TRBV29-1 with TRBJ1-6; D remains unclear. CDR1 and CDR2 from the germline V gene are SQVTM and ANQGSEA. The germline V and J ends were trimmed by 7 bases and 10 bases, with 17 bases remaining between them. This CDR3 comprises 13 residues. DNA of the CDR3: TGCAGCGCCCTGACCGGGGAGGGATCACCCCTCCACTTT. It specifies CSALTGEGSPLHF.